The 5 T cell receptor beta chains reported below all come from one sample, sequenced in a study of early T cells in non-severe SARS-CoV-2 infection. In TCRdb, the 5' RACE reads were re-called with MiXCR into one record per CDR3 protein. The table has fewer than 80,000 distinct CDR3 sequences, 13% seen once. Sequencing was done on a sample of whole blood. These receptors were collected from an adult who was a healthcare worker with PCR-confirmed SARS-CoV-2 infection or an uninfected control (not recorded which).

This clonotype was observed at least ten times. The rearrangement uses TRBV20-1 and TRBJ2-2, with D uncertain. The ends were cut back, 6 bases at V and 7 bases at J, with 9 bases in the middle. This CDR3 region has 11 residues. Germline CDR1 and CDR2: DFQATT and SNEGSKA (reference sequence). In DNA form, the CDR3 reads TGCAGTGCACGCACGGGCGGGGAGCTGTTTTTT. This sequence encodes CSARTGGELFF.

DNA of the CDR3: TGTGCCATCAGGGAGAGCGGGGGGAACACCGGGGAGCTGTTTTTT. This gives the protein CAIRESGGNTGELFF. The chain employs TRBV10-3 and TRBJ2-2, with 8 bases identical to TRBD2. The CDR3 sequence is 15 residues long. Germline V gene data show CDR1 as ENHRY and CDR2 as SYGVKD. The junction had 4 bases not matched to a gene; V was cut back by 6 bases and J by 1 base.

Comment on this clonotype: This clone may be a read error of a much larger clone one base away. Since no conserved phenylalanine or tryptophan closes the CDR3, a read error is the likely cause. DNA of the CDR3: TGTGCCAGCAGTGAAACGGTAAAACTGTTTTCT. It yields the protein CASSETVKLFS. The V call is TRBV2, the J call TRBJ1-4; D remains unclear. Germline loops: CDR1 SNHLY, CDR2 FYNNEI. The CDR3 length is 11 residues. V was trimmed by 2 bases and J by 10 bases, leaving 5 bases between them.

This clonotype was detected many times. The genes are TRBV20-1 and TRBJ2-3; TRBD2 matches 12 bases. Per the germline V gene, CDR1 is DFQATT and CDR2 is SNEGSKA (reference sequence). The CDR3 extends over 16 amino acids. The trim removed 2 bases at V and 4 bases at J, leaving 7 bases unmatched. DNA of the CDR3: TGCAGTGCTAGACTCCGGACTAGCGGGGACCCAGATACGCAGTATTTT. Its protein product is CSARLRTSGDPDTQYF.

The rearrangement links TRBV11-3 to TRBJ2-7; tentatively, D is TRBD2 (5 bases). Trimming stripped 6 bases from V and 0 bases from J, with 12 bases between. CDR3 length: 14 amino acids. From germline, CDR1 is SGHNT and CDR2 YENEEA. CDR3 bases: TGTGCCAGCAGTCGCGGACTGAGCTCCTACGAGCAGTACTTC. Translation: CASSRGLSSYEQYF.